Listed below are T cell receptor beta chains from one sample, sequenced in a study of graft-versus-host responses after intestinal transplantation. Clones were read by immunoSEQ multiplex PCR, and TCRdb kept only the in-frame ones, dropping some. The sample includes about 97,000 clones, 85% to 95% seen only once; the top ten take over 0.055%. For these receptors, no antigen is known. The specimen was unstimulated CD8+ T cells sorted from spleen or lymph node cells, collected before transplant. These TCRs come from a human donor who was the organ donor for an intestinal transplant. The CDR3 runs from the conserved cysteine through the conserved F or W. Each record gives: D gene, clone size, V gene, J gene, CDR3 length, CDR3 DNA, CDR3 protein. The D gene is left open where the match is weak. Clone size appears in some rows only: once, few, many, or a class for an expanded clone.

D: TRBD1; size: .; V: TRBV2; J: TRBJ2-1; length: 14; DNA: TGTGCCAGCACCCCAGGGGGCGCAGCGAATGAGCAGTTCTTC; CDR3: CASTPGGAANEQFF
D: .; size: .; V: TRBV7-6; J: TRBJ2-1; length: 12; DNA: TGTGCCAGCAGCTTGGGCCGCAATGAGCAGTTCTTC; CDR3: CASSLGRNEQFF
D: .; size: .; V: TRBV7-9; J: TRBJ2-5; length: 13; DNA: TGTGCCAGCAGTCCAGGGTATCGAGAGACCCAGTACTTC; CDR3: CASSPGYRETQYF
D: .; size: .; V: TRBV18; J: TRBJ1-1; length: 15; DNA: TGTGCCAGCTCACCAAAAGACAGGTTGAACACTGAAGCTTTCTTT; CDR3: CASSPKDRLNTEAFF
D: TRBD2; size: .; V: TRBV10-2; J: TRBJ2-1; length: 16; DNA: TGCGCCAGCAGTGAGGGCCTGGCGGGGGCCTACAATGAGCAGTTCTTC; CDR3: CASSEGLAGAYNEQFF
D: .; size: .; V: TRBV11-3; J: TRBJ2-5; length: 15; DNA: TGTGCCAGCAGCTTAAATCGTCAGGGGGGTGAGACCCAGTACTTC; CDR3: CASSLNRQGGETQYF
D: .; size: .; V: TRBV5-4; J: TRBJ2-3; length: 17; DNA: TGTGCCAGCAGCTGGGGACCGGCAGGGGAAGGCACAGATACGCAGTATTTT; CDR3: CASSWGPAGEGTDTQYF
D: .; size: .; V: TRBV5-1; J: TRBJ2-1; length: 18; DNA: TGCGCCAGCAGCCCAGCCTCTGAGGACAGATACCGGGGCAATGAGCAGTTCTTC; CDR3: CASSPASEDRYRGNEQFF
D: TRBD2; size: .; V: TRBV4-2; J: TRBJ2-1; length: 21; DNA: TGTGCCAGCAGCCAAGGGGGACTAGCGGGAAAAGGATTGGGCTCCTACAATGAGCAGTTCTTC; CDR3: CASSQGGLAGKGLGSYNEQFF
D: TRBD1; size: .; V: TRBV9; J: TRBJ1-2; length: 15; DNA: TGTGCCAGCAGCGTCCGAATACAGGGGGCGGGAGGCTACACCTTC; CDR3: CASSVRIQGAGGYTF
D: .; size: .; V: TRBV10-2; J: TRBJ1-2; length: 13; DNA: TGCGCCAGCAGTGGGGCGGGGGACTATGGCTACACCTTC; CDR3: CASSGAGDYGYTF
D: .; size: once; V: TRBV5-6; J: TRBJ2-4; length: 16; DNA: TGTGCCAGCAGCTTGGCCTTAGGGGAAGCCAAAAACATTCAGTACTTC; CDR3: CASSLALGEAKNIQYF
D: TRBD2; size: .; V: TRBV15; J: TRBJ2-1; length: 15; DNA: TGTGCCACCAGCTCAGGGACTACCGCCTACAATGAGCAGTTCTTC; CDR3: CATSSGTTAYNEQFF
D: .; size: .; V: TRBV30; J: TRBJ2-1; length: 12; DNA: TGTGCCTGGAGTGCAGGGTCCACTGAGCAGTTCTTC; CDR3: CAWSAGSTEQFF
D: .; size: .; V: TRBV4-1; J: TRBJ2-2; length: 14; DNA: TGCGCCAGCAGCCAGAGGACAGAGACCGGGGAGCTGTTTTTT; CDR3: CASSQRTETGELFF
D: .; size: .; V: TRBV5-6; J: TRBJ1-2; length: 14; DNA: TGTGCCAGCAGCTTGGGCGGGGGTTGGTATGGCTACACCTTC; CDR3: CASSLGGGWYGYTF
D: .; size: .; V: TRBV7-9; J: TRBJ1-1; length: 13; DNA: TGTGCCAGCAGCTTCCTCCTGAACACTGAAGCTTTCTTT; CDR3: CASSFLLNTEAFF
D: .; size: .; V: TRBV25-1; J: TRBJ2-7; length: 15; DNA: TGTGCCAGCAGTGTAGGGGCCAGTTTTAACAACGAGCAGTACTTC; CDR3: CASSVGASFNNEQYF
D: .; size: once; V: TRBV11-3; J: TRBJ2-7; length: 12; DNA: TGTGCCAGCAGCGCTAATGACTACGAGCAGTACTTC; CDR3: CASSANDYEQYF
D: .; size: .; V: TRBV19; J: TRBJ1-2; length: 15; DNA: TGTGCCAGTGACGAGGAGGGTAGTAGGGACTATGGCTACACCTTC; CDR3: CASDEEGSRDYGYTF
D: .; size: .; V: TRBV7-6; J: TRBJ1-6; length: 16; DNA: TGTGCCAGCAGCTTAGCAGGGGGAGCCTATAATTCACCCCTCCACTTT; CDR3: CASSLAGGAYNSPLHF
D: TRBD1; size: .; V: TRBV2; J: TRBJ1-2; length: 15; DNA: TGTGCCAGCAGTACCGGGACAGACTTTAACTATGGCTACACCTTC; CDR3: CASSTGTDFNYGYTF
D: .; size: .; V: TRBV4-1; J: TRBJ1-1; length: 15; DNA: TGCGCCAGCAGCCAAGGAGGGCAGAAGAACACTGAAGCTTTCTTT; CDR3: CASSQGGQKNTEAFF
D: .; size: .; V: TRBV6-5; J: TRBJ1-1; length: 15; DNA: TGTGCCAGCAGTTACGGAGGAGAATTGAACACTGAAGCTTTCTTT; CDR3: CASSYGGELNTEAFF
D: .; size: once; V: TRBV7-2; J: TRBJ2-4; length: 17; DNA: TGTGCCAGCAGCTTATACTTGGGGGCCACAGCCAAAAACATTCAGTACTTC; CDR3: CASSLYLGATAKNIQYF
D: .; size: .; V: TRBV28; J: TRBJ1-1; length: 20; DNA: TGTGCCAGCAGTTTAAGGCCCGACATGGGACTACAAAACATGAACACTGAAGCTTTCTTT; CDR3: CASSLRPDMGLQNMNTEAFF
D: .; size: .; V: TRBV6-1; J: TRBJ2-2; length: 15; DNA: TGTGCCAGCAGTCTCACAGGGTATGGCACCGGGGAGCTGTTTTTT; CDR3: CASSLTGYGTGELFF
D: TRBD2; size: .; V: TRBV20-1; J: TRBJ2-7; length: 11; DNA: TGCAGTGCTAGGACTAGCAGCGAGCAGTACTTC; CDR3: CSARTSSEQYF
D: TRBD2; size: .; V: TRBV27; J: TRBJ2-7; length: 13; DNA: TGTGCCAGCAGTTCCGGGACTAGCCCCGAGCAGTACTTC; CDR3: CASSSGTSPEQYF
D: TRBD1; size: .; V: TRBV5-6; J: TRBJ2-1; length: 16; DNA: TGTGCCAGCAGCTGGGAGACAGGGGCGGCCTACAATGAGCAGTTCTTC; CDR3: CASSWETGAAYNEQFF
D: TRBD2; size: .; V: TRBV7-2; J: TRBJ2-1; length: 15; DNA: TGTGCCAGCAGCTTTACTAGCGGGGCCTACAATGAGCAGTTCTTC; CDR3: CASSFTSGAYNEQFF
D: .; size: .; V: TRBV7-9; J: TRBJ2-2; length: 17; DNA: TGTGCCAGCAGCCCCCTCTTAGGGGAGGGGGGCACCGGGGAGCTGTTTTTT; CDR3: CASSPLLGEGGTGELFF
D: .; size: .; V: TRBV1; J: TRBJ2-1; length: 16; DNA: TGCACCAGCAGCCCTAGCGGGGGGGCCTCGCCGTTTGAGCAGTTCTTC; CDR3: CTSSPSGGASPFEQFF
D: TRBD1; size: .; V: TRBV5-4; J: TRBJ2-7; length: 15; DNA: TGTGCCAGCAGCTACGGACAGGGGGACTCCTACGAGCAGTACTTC; CDR3: CASSYGQGDSYEQYF
D: TRBD1; size: .; V: TRBV6-5; J: TRBJ2-7; length: 14; DNA: TGTGCCAGCACCGAACAGGGGAATTTCTACGAGCAGTACTTC; CDR3: CASTEQGNFYEQYF
D: TRBD1; size: .; V: TRBV30; J: TRBJ1-2; length: 12; DNA: TGTGCCTGGATTGACAGGGACTATGGCTACACCTTC; CDR3: CAWIDRDYGYTF
D: .; size: .; V: TRBV7-2; J: TRBJ1-1; length: 12; DNA: TGTGCCAGCAGCTTTGGGGCCACTGAAGCTTTCTTT; CDR3: CASSFGATEAFF
D: TRBD2; size: .; V: TRBV7-9; J: TRBJ2-2; length: 16; DNA: TGTGCCAGCAGCCCCCCAGCGGGGGCGAACACCGGGGAGCTGTTTTTT; CDR3: CASSPPAGANTGELFF
D: .; size: .; V: TRBV5-1; J: TRBJ1-3; length: 17; DNA: TGCGCCAGCAGCTTGGTACAAACTACGGCCTCTGGAAACACCATATATTTT; CDR3: CASSLVQTTASGNTIYF
D: .; size: .; V: TRBV11-2; J: TRBJ1-1; length: 15; DNA: TGTGCCAGCAGCTTAGGGTTTGGGGAGTTGACTGAAGCTTTCTTT; CDR3: CASSLGFGELTEAFF
D: TRBD2; size: .; V: TRBV5-5; J: TRBJ2-7; length: 13; DNA: TGTGCCAGCTCCCCCCCAGGGAGGGACGAGCAGTACTTC; CDR3: CASSPPGRDEQYF
D: TRBD1; size: .; V: TRBV20-1; J: TRBJ1-1; length: 11; DNA: TGCAGTGCTGCACAGGGGTCGAGCGCTTTCTTT; CDR3: CSAAQGSSAFF
D: .; size: .; V: TRBV7-6; J: TRBJ2-3; length: 13; DNA: TGTGCCAGCAGCTTTAGTTATTCAGATACGCAGTATTTT; CDR3: CASSFSYSDTQYF
D: TRBD1; size: .; V: TRBV9; J: TRBJ2-7; length: 14; DNA: TGTGCCAGCAGCGAGAGGACAGGGAGCGACGAGCAGTACTTC; CDR3: CASSERTGSDEQYF
D: TRBD1; size: few; V: TRBV4-1; J: TRBJ1-2; length: 13; DNA: TGCGCCAGCAGCCAAGCAGGGGGCTATGGCTACACCTTC; CDR3: CASSQAGGYGYTF
D: .; size: .; V: TRBV14; J: TRBJ1-2; length: 17; DNA: TGTGCCAGCAGCCAAGAGTCGCACGGGGACATTAACTATGGCTACACCTTC; CDR3: CASSQESHGDINYGYTF
D: .; size: once; V: TRBV7-9; J: TRBJ2-2; length: 17; DNA: TGTGCCAGCAGCCGAACCACAGGACGGTGGAACACCGGGGAGCTGTTTTTT; CDR3: CASSRTTGRWNTGELFF
D: TRBD1; size: .; V: TRBV30; J: TRBJ2-7; length: 14; DNA: TGTGCCTGGAGTGTCGGGACAGGACCTTACGAGCAGTACTTC; CDR3: CAWSVGTGPYEQYF
D: TRBD2; size: .; V: TRBV5-1; J: TRBJ2-2; length: 20; DNA: TGCGCCAGCAGCTTGGTGGGGATTGCGGCGGGAGGGACGAACACCGGGGAGCTGTTTTTT; CDR3: CASSLVGIAAGGTNTGELFF